This TCR beta chain was observed in a study of cytomegalovirus exposure and HLA in healthy donors. CDR1 is SNHLY, CDR2 FYNNEI, per germline. V trimming: 7 bases; J trimming: 7 bases; junction bases outside the gene matches: 6. The CDR3 covers 13 residues. Method: immunoSEQ multiplex PCR; TCRdb's copy keeps in-frame clones and lacks some. The table includes 200,000 to 250,000 clones, 90% to 95% detected once. The sample was PBMCs. The receptor comes from a woman aged 18-30 years in good health and CMV-seronegative. The V call is TRBV2, the J call TRBJ1-1; TRBD1 matches at 10 bases. The CDR3, as DNA: TGTGCCAGCACCCTGGACAGGGGGATTGAAGCTTTCTTT. Translated: CASTLDRGIEAFF.